The present T cell receptor (beta chain) was sequenced within a study of a mutant IDH1 vaccine in newly diagnosed glioma. The repertoire was sequenced with immunoSEQ multiplex PCR; TCRdb's copy has only in-frame clones and lacks some. The sample has 20,000 to 25,000 clones, almost 85% seen once. Trimming took off 4 bases at V and 0 bases at J, with 9 bases between the two ends. The CDR3 is made up of 14 amino acids. The germline CDR1 and CDR2 sequences are PRHDT and FYEKMQ (reference sequence). Time point specified: week 23, last vaccination. The content of each vaccine dose was 300 ug of mutant IDH1 20-mer peptide, and topical imiquimod accompanied it. The donors had new WHO grade 3 or 4 astrocytomas; these were IDH1-mutant and ATRX-lost. Notes on this clone: The antigen is unknown.

The TCR originated in a man aged 30-40 years with glioma. Sequencing was performed on PBMCs, taken from a glioma patient whose treatment included an IDH1 peptide vaccine. The genes are TRBV13 and TRBJ1-2, with D perhaps TRBD1 (6 bases). CDR3: CASSSGQTNYGYTF. CDR3 in DNA: TGTGCCAGCAGCTCAGGACAGACTAACTATGGCTACACCTTC.